What follows describes a single T cell receptor (beta chain). Authors' data handling: Amplifying reference gene primers gave estimates of nucleated cell counts. The data were produced by immunoSEQ multiplex PCR, yet TCRdb's version contains in-frame clones alone and is incomplete. V and J calls and clone size are given by that table; D and trimming were obtained from the DNA. This sample has 100,000 or so clones, with roughly 92% found just once. Looked up from germline, CDR1 is SGHTA and CDR2 is FQGTGA. Trimming removed 1 base from V and 5 bases from J; junction bases left unmatched: 4. The CDR3 covers 14 residues. These data originate in a study of blood T cell repertoires in COVID-19. Across the whole study: The study drew acute and convalescent COVID-19 samples from the United States, Italy and Spain. The cDNA or gDNA used as material had been derived from T cells, B-cell-depleted T cells, or PBMCs.

The chain couples TRBV7-3 to TRBJ2-7; the match to TRBD2 covers 8 bases. Sequenced material: peripheral blood. The receptor was derived from a man in his 70s with acute or convalescent COVID-19. The CDR3 bases are TGTGCCAGCAGCTTAATCGGGACTAGTGACGAGCAGTACTTC. Translating gives CASSLIGTSDEQYF.